This TCR beta chain was recovered during a study of T cell repertoires in cytomegalovirus infection. The wider study: The authors relied on CMV epitopes, both recently identified HLA-C-restricted and well-studied HLA-B-restricted. CMV infection together with matching HLA type was indicated by public TCR beta signatures.

TCRdb recomputed calls from the reads with MiXCR, one row per CDR3 protein. The sample shows hundreds of thousands of distinct CDR3 sequences, about 33% of them seen only once. V was clipped by 7 bases and J by 4 bases; unmatched bases: 4. The CDR3 has 13 residues. This clonotype was observed a few times. Its antigen is not known. The TCR was taken from a human donor in good health (CMV status not recorded). Some clones in this sample may be carry-over from other donors' samples. This chain connects TRBV12-3 or TRBV12-4 to TRBJ2-1; 7 bases map to TRBD2. The sample consisted of cultured PBMCs, taken from culture after CMV antigen stimulation. CDR3 in amino acids: CASTRGGYNEQFF. CDR3 in DNA: TGTGCCAGCACTCGGGGAGGGTACAATGAGCAGTTCTTC.